The clone carrying this T cell receptor (beta chain) was observed a few times. The antigen remains unidentified. Researchers isolated at least 6 million PBMCs per sample. This specimen comes from a study of blood T cells in healthy people across ages. Using a J-beta primer mix together with a sample-barcoded 5' primer, a second PCR was run for roughly 6 to 12 cycles. TCRdb fed the 5' RACE reads into MiXCR, producing one record per CDR3 protein. The table records about 780,000 distinct CDR3 sequences, under 30% of them present only once. Germline assignment: CDR1 SGHRS and CDR2 YFSETQ. V dropped 5 bases and J dropped 2; count of bases not matched to a gene: 10. The CDR3 covers 16 residues. Regarding the study as a whole: Unsorted PBMCs ruled out conclusive naive versus antigen-experienced comparison.

These data were likewise used in another study, on T cells of mothers and their children.

The TCR comes from a boy younger than 18 in good health. The gene calls are TRBV5-1 and TRBJ2-5; 9 bases line up with TRBD1. Sequencing was performed on blood. The CDR3 DNA follows: TGCGCCAGCAGACCGGGACAGGGCGTACCACAAGAGACCCAGTACTTC. Its protein is CASRPGQGVPQETQYF. Based on the CDR3 plus reference TRBV5-1 and TRBJ2-5, the full variable domain is KAGVTQTPRYLIKTRGQQVTLSCSPISGHRSVSWYQQTPGQGLQFLFEYFSETQRNKGNFPGRFSGRQFSNSRSEMNVSTLELGDSALYLCASRPGQGVPQETQYFGPGTRLLVL.